Given below is one T cell receptor (beta chain) in context. Its specificity is not known. Positively selected for CCR7, the CD45RO-negative cells used as naive CD8 cells excluded terminally differentiated effector memory CD45RA+ cells. This sample was included in a study of shared clonotypes between healthy human individuals. Regarding the study as a whole: Clonotypes shared by all four donors outscored non-shared clonotypes in generation probability. In having few donors, the study represented limited genetic and exposure-history diversity. Compared with memory subsets, naive subsets generally had larger estimated richness.

Clones were read by immunoSEQ multiplex PCR, and TCRdb kept only the in-frame ones, dropping some. The sample lists hundreds of thousands of clones, 95% to 96% occurring once. The CDR3 runs 15 residues. V dropped 7 bases and J dropped 5; count of bases not matched to a gene: 9. Germline V gene data show CDR1 as MDHEN and CDR2 as SYDVKM. V and J are TRBV28 and TRBJ1-5; 9 positions agree with TRBD1. Sequencing used naive CD8+ T cells sorted from blood. This sequence originates from a woman aged 25 to 39 in good health. The CDR3 loop is CASTGTGLFYQPQHF. The CDR3 DNA is TGTGCCAGCACCGGGACAGGGTTGTTTTATCAGCCCCAGCATTTT.